The entry below describes one T cell receptor beta chain. Sequencing was performed with immunoSEQ multiplex PCR; in TCRdb, only in-frame clones are kept and a portion is missing. Counted here are around 110,000 clones, 93% occurring once; the ten biggest clones make up about 2.8%. The sample is drawn from a study of control samples from healthy donors and cancer patients. Trimming took 3 bases from V and 4 from J, leaving 15 bases between them. CDR1 is GTSNPN and CDR2 is SVGIG in the germline V gene (reference sequence). The CDR3 runs to 14 residues. This receptor was taken from a man aged 25 to 40 in good health. V and J are TRBV30 and TRBJ1-2, with D maybe TRBD1 (6 bases). The material sequenced was blood. In DNA form, the CDR3 reads TGTGCCTGGAGATTGACAGGTTTGTCCTATGGCTACACCTTC. Protein product: CAWRLTGLSYGYTF. Combining the CDR3 with reference TRBV30 and TRBJ1-2 gives the whole variable domain SQTIHQWPATLVQPVGSPLSLECTVEGTSNPNLYWYRQAAGRGLQLLFYSVGIGQISSEVPQNLSASRPQDRQFILSSKKLLLSDSGFYLCAWRLTGLSYGYTFGSGTRLTVV.